The T cell receptor beta chain described here comes from a study of T cell responses to AZD1222 COVID-19 vaccine. Study results and caveats: Recipients of AZD1222 seropositive at baseline numbered only 5 or 6. Spike-spanning, vaccine-associated CD4 TCRs were dominant at 160-218 and 743-854. Females outnumbered males among donors, who were mostly white British; clonal diversity was possibly underestimated.

The germline CDR1 and CDR2 sequences are MNHEY and SVGEGT. V shed 2 bases and J shed 2 bases, with 7 bases lying between them. The CDR3 totals 14 residues. Produced via immunoSEQ multiplex PCR; TCRdb's table is partial and in-frame only. The table includes some 120,000 clones, 93% detected once. Worth noting for this clone: Its antigen is unidentified.

The receptor was derived from an adult in good health. J is TRBJ1-3 and V is TRBV6-2 or TRBV6-3; tentatively, D is TRBD1 (5 bases). This specimen was peripheral blood, taken on day 0 of AZD1222 vaccination. The CDR3 coding sequence is TGTGCCAGCAGTTACGACAGAGCTGGAAACACCATATATTTT. Protein product: CASSYDRAGNTIYF.